This T cell receptor beta chain was sequenced in a study of T cell repertoires in cytomegalovirus infection. As for the study in general: From public TCR beta signatures came an indication of both CMV infection and matching HLA type. Study-level findings and limits: CMV carriers with the relevant HLA were identified by cumulative public TCR beta family frequency.

TCRdb re-derived calls from the reads in MiXCR, one entry per CDR3 protein. The table shows 210,000 or so distinct CDR3 sequences, with around 6.2% occurring only once. In its sample, this clonotype was seen many times. Its matching antigen is unknown. The germline V and J ends were trimmed by 0 bases and 1 base, with 4 bases remaining between them. Germline V gene sequence: CDR1 SGDLS, CDR2 YYNGEE. The CDR3 is 13 amino acids. Sequencing was carried out using PBMCs. The chain has TRBV9 and TRBJ1-1; D not certain. This receptor was obtained from a human donor in good health (CMV status not recorded). Some clones in this sample may be carry-over from other donors' samples. CDR3 sequence: CASSVAQNTEAFF. CDR3 sequence (DNA): TGTGCCAGCAGCGTAGCCCAGAACACTGAAGCTTTCTTT.